This paragraph reports one T cell receptor beta chain. Antigen: not known. The data were taken from a study of post-analysis software for immune sequencing data. Study-wide results and caveats: Comparison of patients with controls showed about 5 TRBV segments more frequent in patients, TRBV5-6, TRBV5-1 and TRBV20-1 among them.

cDNA libraries of TCR beta carried unique molecular identifiers. The authors obtained roughly 0.5 million cDNA molecules from roughly 1 to 10 million T cells. TCRdb redid the calling of the PCR reads with MiXCR, one entry per CDR3 protein. The table lists hundreds of thousands of distinct CDR3 sequences, less than 35% of them singletons. There are 17 residues in the CDR3. V shed 5 bases, J shed 2 bases, and the junction held 13 bases outside the gene matches. Germline CDR1 reads DFQATT; CDR2 reads SNEGSKA (reference sequence). The sample was blood. This rearrangement joins TRBV20-1 to TRBJ2-3; 10 bases line up with TRBD2. The TCR was taken from a girl aged 10-17 years with multiple sclerosis. CDR3 region: CSAEELAGNAFTDTQYF. CDR3 DNA: TGCAGTGCTGAAGAACTAGCGGGAAACGCTTTCACAGATACGCAGTATTTT.